This TCR beta chain was sequenced in a study of T cell responses to AZD1222 COVID-19 vaccine. General study results and limits: An increase in Spike-specific TCR breadth and depth was observed after two AZD1222 doses. White British ancestry dominated among donors, who included more females, and clonal diversity was possibly underestimated. Vaccine-associated CD4 TCRs ranged over spike, dominating at 160-218 and 743-854. Baseline serostatus was positive in only a handful of AZD1222 recipients.

About this clone: Its antigen is undetermined.

Sequencing was performed with immunoSEQ multiplex PCR; in TCRdb, only in-frame clones are kept and a portion is missing. Of over 90,000 clones listed, roughly 90% are singletons. The source material was peripheral blood, sampled 28 days after the second AZD1222 dose. This receptor was taken from an adult who received the AZD1222 COVID-19 vaccine.

CDR3 DNA sequence: TGTGCCAGCAGTCTCGGACAGGGTGGGGGGTACGAGCAGTACTTC. This translates into CASSLGQGGGYEQYF. This chain links TRBV27 with TRBJ2-7, with 8 bases lining up with TRBD1. V lost 5 bases and J lost 4; bases outside the gene matches: 10. The CDR3 has 15 amino acids. The germline CDR1 and CDR2 sequences are MNHEY and SMNVEV (reference sequence).